The next 3 T cell receptor beta chains were all read from a single sample in a study of T cell responses to AZD1222 COVID-19 vaccine (dated by TCRdb to the early 2020s). The sample's time point, from its label and the paper: about 28 days (+/-7) after the second vaccine dose. The library was built by means of the immunoSEQ multiplex PCR assay. Entries here come from immuneACCESS through TCRdb and include only in-frame sequences with V and J called. Some clones fail to appear in such tables; in the studies checked, an unresolved V gene covers under half of the shortfall, and the cause of the remainder is unknown. The sample table records over 130,000 clones; 92% of these occur just once. The ten largest clones take up about a tenth of the sample. The specimen comprised peripheral blood, sampled 28 days after the second AZD1222 dose. The receptors derive from an adult who received the AZD1222 COVID-19 vaccine.

V and J are TRBV5-6 and TRBJ1-4; 7 positions agree with TRBD1. The CDR3 loop spans 15 amino acids. Germline-derived CDR1 and CDR2 are SGHDT and YYEEEE. Losses at the gene ends were 1 base for V and 3 bases for J; bases not matched to a gene: 3. CDR3 nucleotides: TGTGCCAGCAGCTTGACGGGACAGTCTAATGAAAAACTGTTTTTT. Translation gives CASSLTGQSNEKLFF. Full variable domain (remainder filled in from reference TRBV5-6 and TRBJ1-4): DAGVTQSPTHLIKTRGQQVTLRCSPKSGHDTVSWYQQALGQGPQFIFQYYEEEERQRGNFPDRFSGHQFPNYSSELNVNALLLGDSALYLCASSLTGQSNEKLFFGSGTQLSVL.

Points on this clone: The junction and the germline gene differ at one end; a read error may be behind it. The genes are TRBV7-7 and TRBJ2-2; TRBD1 matches at 10 bases. Germline V CDR1 and CDR2: SSHAT, FNYEAQ (reference sequence). CDR3 length: 17 amino acids. The CDR3 DNA is TGTGCTAGCAGCTTATCAACCGGGACAGGGGCCACCGGGGAGCTGTTTTTT. It is translated as CASSLSTGTGATGELFF. Full variable domain (outside the CDR3, taken from reference TRBV7-7 and TRBJ2-2): GAGVSQSPRYKVTKRGQDVTLRCDPISSHATLYWYQQALGQGPEFLTYFNYEAQPDKSGLPSDRFSAERPEGSISTLTIQRTEQRDSAMYRCASSLSTGTGATGELFFGEGSRLTVL.

The chain couples TRBV5-6 to TRBJ1-2; the match to TRBD1 covers 8 bases. The V gene's germline CDR1 is SGHDT and CDR2 YYEEEE. V shed 4 bases, J shed 5 bases, and the junction held 4 bases outside the gene matches. The CDR3 consists of 13 residues. In DNA, the CDR3 is TGTGCCAGCAGCCGGACAGGGCAGTATGGCTACACCTTC. This codes for CASSRTGQYGYTF.